This T cell receptor (beta chain) was obtained from a study of T cell responses to AZD1222 COVID-19 vaccine. Trimming cost V 2 bases and J 4 bases; bases outside gene matches: 5. The CDR3 has 15 residues. CDR1 and CDR2 (germline): SGHVS, FNYEAQ. Data came from immunoSEQ multiplex PCR; TCRdb stores just in-frame clones and leaves some out. The sample shows 130,000 or so clones, about 89% of them seen only once. A note on this clone: Its antigen is unidentified.

Study observations and caveats: Repertoire sampling was restricted to post-peak T cell response timepoints. There were vaccine-associated CD4 TCRs across spike, dominant at 160-218 and 743-854.

The chain employs TRBV7-6 and TRBJ2-1; the match to TRBD2 covers 7 bases. The sequencing here drew on peripheral blood, taken on day 0 of AZD1222 vaccination. The TCR was taken from an adult in good health. The DNA of the CDR3 is TGTGCCAGCAGCTTACCTGGACTAGAATACAATGAGCAGTTCTTC. Its translation: CASSLPGLEYNEQFF.